Below, 10 T cell receptor beta chains from the same sample are listed, as sequenced in a study of blood T cell repertoires in COVID-19. Clones were read by immunoSEQ multiplex PCR, and TCRdb kept only the in-frame ones, dropping some. The sample shows about 46,000 clones, approximately 83% of them seen only once. Sequenced material: peripheral blood. The receptors shown here come from a human donor in a cohort sampled during active COVID-19. The donor label of this sample is uncertain.

V and J are TRBV5-4 and TRBJ2-5, with 9 nucleotides matching TRBD1. Germline CDR1 SGHNT, CDR2 YYREEE (reference sequence). The CDR3 has 15 residues. Trimming removed 4 bases from V and 2 bases from J; junction bases left unmatched: 6. The CDR3 nucleotides read TGTGCCAGCAGCGGTGGGACAGGGAGACAAGAGACCCAGTACTTC. It is translated as CASSGGTGRQETQYF. The full variable domain, in which reference TRBV5-4 and TRBJ2-5 provide the parts outside the CDR3, is ETGVTQSPTHLIKTRGQQVTLRCSSQSGHNTVSWYQQALGQGPQFIFQYYREEENGRGNFPPRFSGLQFPNYSSELNVNALELDDSALYLCASSGGTGRQETQYFGPGTRLLVL.

This sequence joins TRBV2 and TRBJ2-7; D call uncertain. Trimming removed 4 bases at V and 2 bases at J, with 3 bases between. Looked up from germline, CDR1 is SNHLY and CDR2 is FYNNEI. This CDR3 region has 11 residues. Written as DNA, the CDR3 is TGTGCCAGCAGTGCCACCTACGAGCAGTACTTC. It specifies CASSATYEQYF.

This chain joins TRBV4-3 and TRBJ2-3, with 7 bases matching TRBD2. This CDR3 comprises 18 residues. Germline CDR1 and CDR2: LGHNA and YSLEER. With V trimmed by 0 bases and J by 0 bases, 9 bases remained unmatched. The CDR3 spells CASSQDGNRGESTDTQYF. The CDR3 DNA reads TGCGCCAGCAGCCAAGATGGTAACCGGGGGGAAAGCACAGATACGCAGTATTTT.

The chain combines TRBV29-1 with TRBJ1-1; no firm D call. There are 13 residues in the CDR3. Germline V gene lookup returns CDR1 SQVTM and CDR2 ANQGSEA. Trimming took 4 bases from V and 5 from J, leaving 14 bases between them. CDR3 nucleotides: TGCAGCGTTGTCGGGGTTCTCTTAACTGAAGCTTTCTTT. Amino acids: CSVVGVLLTEAFF.

This rearrangement joins TRBV5-4 to TRBJ1-1, with 10 bases identical to TRBD1. This CDR3 is built from 17 residues. V shed 4 bases, J shed 5 bases, and the junction held 14 bases outside the gene matches. The germline gives CDR1 SGHNT, CDR2 YYREEE (reference sequence). The CDR3 region has the DNA TGTGCCAGCAGCGTGACAGGGGGCGAAAGGATTAGGACTGAAGCTTTCTTT. Encoded protein: CASSVTGGERIRTEAFF.

The gene calls are TRBV7-3 and TRBJ2-7, with TRBD2 as a possible D gene (5 bases). The germline gives CDR1 SGHTA, CDR2 FQGTGA. The V gene lost 2 bases and the J gene lost 5 bases, with 13 bases spanning the gap. The length of the CDR3 is 14 residues. Written as DNA, the CDR3 is TGTGCCAGCAGCTTAGGAGGTACCAGCCACGAGCAGTACTTC. Residues: CASSLGGTSHEQYF.

This CDR3 reads CASSQGTGYPNEQFF. The CDR3, as DNA: TGTGCCAGCAGCCAAGGGACAGGATACCCGAATGAGCAGTTCTTC. V gene TRBV3-1 (or the pseudogene TRBV3-2) combines with J gene TRBJ2-1, with TRBD1 identical over 7 bases. CDR1 is LGHDT, CDR2 YNNKEL, per germline (reference sequence). Trimming cost V 1 base and J 7 bases; bases outside gene matches: 7. The CDR3 totals 15 residues.

The CDR3 here is CASSYTGQGSSPLHF. CDR3 coding DNA: TGTGCCAGCAGTTATACGGGACAGGGGAGCTCACCCCTCCACTTT. This rearrangement joins TRBV6-5 to TRBJ1-6; TRBD1 matches 10 bases. Losses at the gene ends were 3 bases for V and 10 bases for J; bases not matched to a gene: 6. CDR3 length: 15 amino acids. CDR1 is MNHEY, CDR2 SVGAGI, per germline.

The chain uses TRBV19 and TRBJ2-1, with TRBD1 matching 12 bases. V was clipped by 10 bases and J by 6 bases; unmatched bases: 7. CDR3 length: 14 residues. Germline assignment: CDR1 LNHDA and CDR2 SQIVND (reference sequence). The CDR3 nucleotides are TGTGCCACTACCCGGGACAGGGGGCTCAATGAGCAGTTCTTC. It encodes CATTRDRGLNEQFF.

The genes are TRBV11-1 and TRBJ1-1; perhaps TRBD1 as D (6 bases). CDR3 length: 14 amino acids. Germline V gives CDR1 SGHAT, CDR2 FQDESV (reference sequence). V lost 5 bases and J 8 bases, leaving 18 bases between the germline ends. The CDR3 region has the DNA TGTGCCAGCAGCCCGGGGGGCAATCGAGGCGAAGCTTTCTTT. It yields the protein CASSPGGNRGEAFF.